The clone carrying this TCR beta chain was counted a few times. Its antigen is not known. These data belong to a study of post-analysis software for immune sequencing data. On the study more broadly: Relapsing-remitting, secondary progressive and progressive-relapsing multiple sclerosis were all included among the disease courses. Overall study findings and caveats: A significant reduction in normalized Chao1 diversity was observed in multiple sclerosis patients versus controls. TRBV5-6, TRBV5-1 and TRBV20-1 were among four to six TRBV segments more frequent in patients than controls. Analysis by F measure revealed that same-batch samples clustered strongly together.

Germline V gene data show CDR1 as MDHEN and CDR2 as SYDVKM. The CDR3 has 14 residues. The V end lost 4 bases, the J end lost 2 bases, and 12 bases lay between the germline ends. Carried by the TCR beta cDNA libraries were unique molecular identifiers. TCRdb processed the PCR reads anew with MiXCR; each CDR3 protein has one entry. The data show roughly 570,000 distinct CDR3 sequences, less than 40% seen once. The receptor's source is a girl younger than 18 with multiple sclerosis. Specimen: blood. This chain joins TRBV28 and TRBJ2-7; possibly TRBD2 for D (5 bases). The CDR3 coding sequence is TGTGCCAGCAGTTGGACGGGGAAACCCTACGAGCAGTACTTC. Residues: CASSWTGKPYEQYF.